This TCR beta chain was retrieved from a study of T cells in localized non-small cell lung cancer. The repertoire was sequenced with immunoSEQ multiplex PCR; TCRdb's copy has only in-frame clones and lacks some. The table has some 64,000 clones, about 90% seen once; the top ten hold approximately 2%. CDR3 length equals 13 residues. The germline gives CDR1 SGHTA, CDR2 FQGTGA. Trimming removed 5 bases at V and 1 base at J, with 8 bases between. The count of this clone is one. The chain uses TRBV7-3 and TRBJ1-1; D not certain. The sequence was collected from a woman between 40 and 69 years old with stage I lung adenocarcinoma. This specimen consisted of peripheral blood, obtained before any cancer treatment. The CDR3 DNA reads as TGTGCCAGCAGCCTACAGAAGAACACTGAAGCTTTCTTT. It codes for CASSLQKNTEAFF.